One and the same sample provided the 23 T cell receptor beta chains below, sequenced in a study of PD-L1 blockade in urothelial cancer. Profiled with immunoSEQ multiplex PCR; TCRdb holds only in-frame clones, not every one. The data contain over 100,000 clones, about 91% of them singletons. The time point: peripheral blood 6 weeks after treatment start. This specimen consisted of PBMCs, obtained around atezolizumab (anti-PD-L1) treatment. Receptors were obtained from a man aged 60-69 years with urothelial cancer.

The V call is TRBV2, the J call TRBJ2-7; 7 nucleotides agree with TRBD2. Per the germline V gene, CDR1 is SNHLY and CDR2 is FYNNEI. The CDR3 length is 11 residues. The CDR3: CGGGGDYEQYF. CDR3 coding DNA: TGTGGTGGGGGAGGGGACTACGAGCAGTACTTC.

This rearrangement joins TRBV9 to TRBJ2-5; TRBD1 aligns across 7 bases. V dropped 3 bases and J dropped 1; count of bases not matched to a gene: 6. The CDR3 sequence is 15 residues long. The V gene's germline CDR1 is SGDLS and CDR2 YYNGEE. The CDR3 DNA is TGTGCCAGCAGCGCCGACAGGGCCCCCCAAGAGACCCAGTACTTC. The encoded protein is CASSADRAPQETQYF. The full variable domain, rest sourced from reference TRBV9 and TRBJ2-5, is DSGVTQTPKHLITATGQRVTLRCSPRSGDLSVYWYQQSLDQGLQFLIQYYNGEERAKGNILERFSAQQFPDLHSELNLSSLELGDSALYFCASSADRAPQETQYFGPGTRLLVL.

The chain links TRBV5-1 to TRBJ2-5, with 9 bases fitting TRBD2. The germline gives CDR1 SGHRS, CDR2 YFSETQ. V was clipped by 4 bases and J by 7 bases; unmatched bases: 14. The CDR3 has 16 residues. The CDR3 region is CASSPTGASGISTQYF. The DNA of the CDR3 is TGCGCCAGCAGCCCCACTGGGGCTAGCGGGATTTCGACCCAGTACTTC. The whole variable domain, filled in from reference TRBV5-1 and TRBJ2-5, reads KAGVTQTPRYLIKTRGQQVTLSCSPISGHRSVSWYQQTPGQGLQFLFEYFSETQRNKGNFPGRFSGRQFSNSRSEMNVSTLELGDSALYLCASSPTGASGISTQYFGPGTRLLVL.

This chain links TRBV5-1 with TRBJ2-3, with a tentative D call TRBD1 (6 bases). This CDR3 has 14 amino acids. Germline values: CDR1 SGHRS, CDR2 YFSETQ. The ends were cut back, 4 bases at V and 4 bases at J, with 13 bases in the middle. CDR3 loop: CASSLNREADTQYF. CDR3 DNA: TGCGCCAGCAGCCTGAACAGGGAAGCAGATACGCAGTATTTT.

The V and J genes are TRBV5-1 and TRBJ2-3, with 9 bases aligning to TRBD2. Germline V gene sequence: CDR1 SGHRS, CDR2 YFSETQ. The CDR3 covers 17 residues. Unmatched junction bases numbered 8, after V lost 1 base and J lost 2 bases. In DNA, the CDR3 is TGCGCCAGCAGCTTGAACGGTCCGGGACTAGCCACAGATACGCAGTATTTT. Translated: CASSLNGPGLATDTQYF. The entire variable domain, with the rest obtained from reference TRBV5-1 and TRBJ2-3, is as follows: KAGVTQTPRYLIKTRGQQVTLSCSPISGHRSVSWYQQTPGQGLQFLFEYFSETQRNKGNFPGRFSGRQFSNSRSEMNVSTLELGDSALYLCASSLNGPGLATDTQYFGPGTRLTVL.

V and J are TRBV6-4 and TRBJ1-5; 7 bases fit TRBD1. CDR3 length: 14 residues. With V trimmed by 3 bases and J by 4 bases, 3 bases remained unmatched. Germline CDR1 MRHNA, CDR2 SNTAGT. The CDR3 region is CASSETGINQPQHF. DNA of the CDR3: TGTGCCAGCAGTGAGACAGGGATTAATCAGCCCCAGCATTTT.

The chain couples TRBV4-1 to TRBJ2-7, with D perhaps TRBD2 (6 bases). Germline loops: CDR1 MGHRA, CDR2 YSYEKL. The CDR3 is made up of 13 amino acids. V was clipped by 0 bases and J by 3 bases, with 6 bases between them. The CDR3 here is CASSQEEGYEQYF. The CDR3 region has the DNA TGCGCCAGCAGCCAAGAGGAGGGCTACGAGCAGTACTTC.

This rearrangement joins TRBV5-1 to TRBJ1-2; D is perhaps TRBD1 (6 bases). There are 14 residues in the CDR3. V was clipped by 0 bases and J by 7 bases, with 13 bases between them. CDR1 SGHRS and CDR2 YFSETQ come from the germline V gene. This chain's CDR3 is CASSLDRAWGGYTF. In DNA form, the CDR3 reads TGCGCCAGCAGCTTGGACAGGGCCTGGGGTGGCTACACCTTC.

The rearrangement joins TRBV5-5 to TRBJ2-5; 7 bases are shared with TRBD2. The CDR3 is made up of 16 amino acids. V lost 1 base to trimming and J lost 4 bases; unmatched junction nucleotides: 10. Germline CDR1 SGHKS, CDR2 YYEKEE (reference sequence). CDR3 nucleotides: TGTGCCAGCAGCTTGTCATCGGGGGGACCAGGAGAGACCCAGTACTTC. Translated, it gives CASSLSSGGPGETQYF. The full variable domain, rest sourced from reference TRBV5-5 and TRBJ2-5, is DAGVTQSPTHLIKTRGQQVTLRCSPISGHKSVSWYQQVLGQGPQFIFQYYEKEERGRGNFPDRFSARQFPNYSSELNVNALLLGDSALYLCASSLSSGGPGETQYFGPGTRLLVL.

There are a few counts of this clone. The V call is TRBV13, the J call TRBJ1-6, with 8 bases lining up with TRBD1. The CDR3 is made up of 15 amino acids. Looked up from germline, CDR1 is PRHDT and CDR2 is FYEKMQ (reference sequence). The junction had 8 bases not matched to a gene; V was cut back by 5 bases and J by 8 bases. CDR3 protein: CASSPKDRDYSPLHF. The DNA for the CDR3 is TGTGCCAGCAGCCCCAAGGACAGGGACTATTCACCCCTCCACTTT.

The chain links TRBV5-1 to TRBJ2-7; a weak D match, TRBD2 (6 bases). Germline CDR1 and CDR2: SGHRS and YFSETQ. CDR3 length equals 15 residues. The V end lost 6 bases, the J end lost 1 base, and 17 bases lay between the germline ends. CDR3 nucleotides: TGCGCCAGCAACCAAATCGAGGAGGGGTCCTACGAGCAGTACTTC. This sequence encodes CASNQIEEGSYEQYF.

The chain is built from TRBV4-1 and TRBJ2-3; D uncertain. This CDR3 has 14 residues. Germline V CDR1 and CDR2: MGHRA, YSYEKL. Trimming removed 0 bases at V and 0 bases at J, with 4 bases between. CDR3 coding DNA: TGCGCCAGCAGCCAAGATCCTAGCACAGATACGCAGTATTTT. Translated: CASSQDPSTDTQYF.

The V gene is TRBV5-4, the J gene TRBJ1-4; 7 bases line up with TRBD1. V shed 0 bases and J 4 bases; nucleotides not matched to a gene: 6. Germline assignment: CDR1 SGHNT and CDR2 YYREEE (reference sequence). There are 16 residues in the CDR3. CDR3 region: CASSLAGGQINEKLFF. The CDR3 bases are TGTGCCAGCAGCTTGGCAGGGGGACAGATTAATGAAAAACTGTTTTTT.

The chain uses TRBV5-6 and TRBJ2-7, with 16 bases that match TRBD2. After removal of 3 bases from V and 0 bases from J, the junction contained 3 bases not matched to a gene. The CDR3 is made up of 17 amino acids. CDR1 SGHDT and CDR2 YYEEEE come from the germline V gene. DNA of the CDR3: TGTGCCAGCAGCTGGGGACTAGCGGGAGGGAGCTCCTACGAGCAGTACTTC. Translation: CASSWGLAGGSSYEQYF.

The rearrangement links TRBV7-2 to TRBJ2-5; D is ambiguous. Germline V CDR1 and CDR2: SGHTA, FQGNSA. V lost 5 bases to trimming and J lost 1 base, with 5 bases between them. The CDR3 runs 12 residues. CDR3 loop: CASSESQETQYF. CDR3 nucleotide sequence: TGTGCCAGCAGCGAGAGCCAAGAGACCCAGTACTTC.

This clone was counted once. V is TRBV4-2 and J is TRBJ2-3, with 9 bases identical to TRBD1. Germline CDR1 reads LGHNA; CDR2 reads YNFKEQ. The CDR3 sequence is 15 residues long. The trim removed 2 bases at V and 1 base at J, leaving 1 base unmatched. The CDR3 protein is CASSQWTGGTDTQYF. The CDR3 nucleotides are TGTGCCAGCAGCCAATGGACAGGGGGCACAGATACGCAGTATTTT.

The gene calls are TRBV11-3 and TRBJ2-3; D is undetermined. The CDR3 covers 12 residues. Germline loops: CDR1 SGHNT, CDR2 YENEEA. V gave up 1 base and J gave up 5 bases, with 4 bases separating them. The CDR3 nucleotides read TGTGCCAGCAGCTTAGTATTAGATACGCAGTATTTT. Amino acids: CASSLVLDTQYF.

This clone occurred once. CDR3 sequence: CASSQSGGTYNEQFF. The CDR3 bases are TGTGCCAGCAGCCAAAGCGGGGGCACCTACAATGAGCAGTTCTTC. This chain joins TRBV6-6 and TRBJ2-1; 8 bases are a match to TRBD2. The CDR3 has 15 residues. The V gene end was trimmed by 6 bases and the J gene end by 2 bases; junction bases not matched to a gene: 6. Germline V CDR1 and CDR2: MNHNY, SVGAGI (reference sequence).

V usage is TRBV6-6 and J usage is TRBJ1-2; D may be TRBD1 (6 bases). V shed 6 bases and J shed 2 bases, with 7 bases lying between them. The CDR3 is made up of 12 amino acids. Germline V gene data show CDR1 as MNHNY and CDR2 as SVGAGI (reference sequence). The CDR3, as DNA: TGTGCCAGCAGCAGGGGAAACTATGGCTACACCTTC. Protein sequence: CASSRGNYGYTF.

This chain links TRBV7-2 with TRBJ2-1; the D gene is possibly TRBD2 (6 bases). Per germline, CDR1 SGHTA and CDR2 FQGNSA. Trimming shortened V by 4 bases and J by 9 bases, and 10 bases separated the two germline ends. The CDR3 runs 12 residues. CDR3 bases: TGTGCCAGCAGCTGGCGGAGGGGTGAGCAGTTCTTC. Translating it yields CASSWRRGEQFF. The full variable domain, completed using reference TRBV7-2 and TRBJ2-1, is GAGVSQSPSNKVTEKGKDVELRCDPISGHTALYWYRQSLGQGLEFLIYFQGNSAPDKSGLPSDRFSAERTGGSVSTLTIQRTQQEDSAVYLCASSWRRGEQFFGPGTRLTVL.

This chain uses TRBV11-2 with TRBJ1-4; D not resolved. Germline CDR1 and CDR2: SGHAT and FQNNGV. Trimming left V 2 bases short and J 7 bases short, with 17 bases between. The CDR3 length is 16 residues. CDR3 DNA sequence: TGTGCCAGCAGCTTATTTGAGGGCACCTTCGGTGAAAAACTGTTTTTT. Translating gives CASSLFEGTFGEKLFF.

This chain uses TRBV6-1 with TRBJ2-5; maybe TRBD2 (5 bases). V was shortened by 2 bases and J by 5 bases, with 12 bases between the two germline ends. CDR1 is MNHNS, CDR2 SASEGT, per germline. This CDR3 region has 14 residues. The DNA of the CDR3 is TGTGCCAGCAGTGAAAGTGGAGGCGGCGAGACCCAGTACTTC. This gives the protein CASSESGGGETQYF.

This clone was picked up one time. The chain combines TRBV19 with TRBJ1-5, with 8 bases lining up with TRBD1. Trimming took 5 bases from V and 7 from J; bases not matched to a gene: 10. The CDR3 extends over 15 amino acids. The germline gives CDR1 LNHDA, CDR2 SQIVND (reference sequence). DNA for the CDR3: TGTGCCAGTAGTCCGCGACAGGGGTGGGGGCAGCCCCAGCATTTT. As protein: CASSPRQGWGQPQHF. The full variable domain, in which reference TRBV19 and TRBJ1-5 provide the parts outside the CDR3, is DGGITQSPKYLFRKEGQNVTLSCEQNLNHDAMYWYRQDPGQGLRLIYYSQIVNDFQKGDIAEGYSVSREKKESFPLTVTSAQKNPTAFYLCASSPRQGWGQPQHFGDGTRLSIL.